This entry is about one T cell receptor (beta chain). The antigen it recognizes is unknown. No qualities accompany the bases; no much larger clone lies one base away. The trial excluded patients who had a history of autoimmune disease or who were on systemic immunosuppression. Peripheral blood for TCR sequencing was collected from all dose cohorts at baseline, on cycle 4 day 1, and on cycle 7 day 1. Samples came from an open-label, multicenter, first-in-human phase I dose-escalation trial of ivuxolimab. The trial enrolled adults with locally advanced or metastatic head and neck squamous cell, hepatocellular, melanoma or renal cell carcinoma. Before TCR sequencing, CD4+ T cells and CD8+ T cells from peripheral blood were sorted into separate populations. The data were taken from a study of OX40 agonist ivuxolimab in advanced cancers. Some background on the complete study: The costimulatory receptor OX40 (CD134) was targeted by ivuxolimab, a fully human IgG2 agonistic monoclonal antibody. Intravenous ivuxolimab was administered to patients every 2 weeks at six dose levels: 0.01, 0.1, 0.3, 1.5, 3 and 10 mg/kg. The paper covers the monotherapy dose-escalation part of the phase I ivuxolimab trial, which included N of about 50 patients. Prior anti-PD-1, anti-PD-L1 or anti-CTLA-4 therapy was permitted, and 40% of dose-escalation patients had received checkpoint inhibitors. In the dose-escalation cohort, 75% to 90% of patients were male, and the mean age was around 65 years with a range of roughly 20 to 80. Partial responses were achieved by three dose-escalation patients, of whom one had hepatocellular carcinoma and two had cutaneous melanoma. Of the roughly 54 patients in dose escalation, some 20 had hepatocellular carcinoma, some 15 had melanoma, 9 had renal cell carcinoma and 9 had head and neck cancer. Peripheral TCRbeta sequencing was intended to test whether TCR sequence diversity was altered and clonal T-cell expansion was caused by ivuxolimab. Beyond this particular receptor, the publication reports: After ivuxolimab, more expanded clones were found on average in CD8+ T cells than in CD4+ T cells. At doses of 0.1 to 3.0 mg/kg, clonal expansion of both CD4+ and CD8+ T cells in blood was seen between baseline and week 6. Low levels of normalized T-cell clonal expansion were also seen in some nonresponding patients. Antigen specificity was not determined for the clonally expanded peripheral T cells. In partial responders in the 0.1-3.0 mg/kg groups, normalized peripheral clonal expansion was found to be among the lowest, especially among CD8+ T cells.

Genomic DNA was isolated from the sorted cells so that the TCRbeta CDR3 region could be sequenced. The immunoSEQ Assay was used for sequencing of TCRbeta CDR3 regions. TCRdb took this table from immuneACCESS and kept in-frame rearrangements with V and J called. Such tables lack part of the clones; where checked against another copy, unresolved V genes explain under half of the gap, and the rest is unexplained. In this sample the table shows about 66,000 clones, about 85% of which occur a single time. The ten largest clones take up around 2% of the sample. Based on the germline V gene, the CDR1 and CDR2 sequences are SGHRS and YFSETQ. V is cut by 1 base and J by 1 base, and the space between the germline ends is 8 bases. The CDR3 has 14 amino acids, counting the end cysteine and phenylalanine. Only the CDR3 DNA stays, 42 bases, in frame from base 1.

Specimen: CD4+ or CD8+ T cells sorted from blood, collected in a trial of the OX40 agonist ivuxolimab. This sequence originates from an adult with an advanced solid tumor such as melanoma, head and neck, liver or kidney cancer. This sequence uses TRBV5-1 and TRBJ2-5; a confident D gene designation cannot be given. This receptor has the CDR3 CASSLLTVQETQYF. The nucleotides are TGCGCCAGCAGCTTGTTAACAGTCCAAGAGACCCAGTACTTC.